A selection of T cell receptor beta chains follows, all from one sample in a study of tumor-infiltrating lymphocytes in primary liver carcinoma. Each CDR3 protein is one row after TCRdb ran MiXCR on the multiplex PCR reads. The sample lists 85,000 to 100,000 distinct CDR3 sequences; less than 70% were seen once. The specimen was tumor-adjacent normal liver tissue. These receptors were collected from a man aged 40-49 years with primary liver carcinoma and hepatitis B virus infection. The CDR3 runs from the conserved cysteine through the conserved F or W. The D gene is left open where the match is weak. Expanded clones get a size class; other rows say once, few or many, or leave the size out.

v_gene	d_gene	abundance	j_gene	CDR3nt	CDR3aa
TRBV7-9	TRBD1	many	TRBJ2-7	TGTGCCAGCACCGCACAGGGGTCCCCCTACGAGCAGTACTTC	CASTAQGSPYEQYF
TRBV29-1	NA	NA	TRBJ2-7	TGCAGAGCCGGCCTCGGGGAACTGGGCAGTGACGAGCAGTACTTC	CRAGLGELGSDEQYF
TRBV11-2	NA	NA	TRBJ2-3	NA	CASSLEHVGQGSLYF
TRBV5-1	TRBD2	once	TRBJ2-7	TGCACCAGCAGCTCGGGAGGAAGCTCCTACGAGCAGTACTTC	CTSSSGGSSYEQYF
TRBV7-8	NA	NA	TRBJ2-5	TGTGCCAGCGGCCTAAACCCGGCTAGCCGGGAGACCCAGTACTTC	CASGLNPASRETQYF
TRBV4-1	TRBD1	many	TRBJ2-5	TGCGCCAGCAGCCAGGGACAGGGGGCGATAGGGGAGACCCAGTACTTC	CASSQGQGAIGETQYF
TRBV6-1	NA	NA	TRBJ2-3	TGTACCAGCAGTGAAAGATATACAGATACGCAGTATTTT	CTSSERYTDTQYF
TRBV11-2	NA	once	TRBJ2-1	TGTGCCTGCAGACCCATAGGTCGCGATGAGCAATTCTTC	CACRPIGRDEQFF
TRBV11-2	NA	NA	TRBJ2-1	TGTGCCAATAGCCCGCGGTTGGGAAAGGGCTTCTATGAGCAGTTCTTC	CANSPRLGKGFYEQFF
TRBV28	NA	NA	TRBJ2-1	TGTGTCAGCAGTTTAGGGCGGAGCCAATTCTTC	CVSSLGRSQFF
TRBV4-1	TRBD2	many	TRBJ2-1	TGCGCCAGCAGCCAAGATAGTACTAGCGGTGCGGTCAATGAGCAGTTCTTC	CASSQDSTSGAVNEQFF
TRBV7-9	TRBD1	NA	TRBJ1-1	TGTGCCATTCGACAGGGAACTGAAGCTTTCTTT	CAIRQGTEAFF
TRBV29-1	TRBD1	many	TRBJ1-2	TGCAGCGCCGGACAGGGGGACTATGGCTACACCTTC	CSAGQGDYGYTF
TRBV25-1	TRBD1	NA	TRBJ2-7	TGTGCCAGCAGTGGGACAGGGGGCGAGCAGTACTTC	CASSGTGGEQYF
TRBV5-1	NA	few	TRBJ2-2	TGCGCCAGCAGCCTCTTCGGGGGGCGAGCGGGACTAACCGGGGAGCTGTTTTTT	CASSLFGGRAGLTGELFF
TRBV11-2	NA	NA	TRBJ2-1	TGTGCCAGCAGTTTGGATATCGTCGTAGCCATGGGTGAGCAGTTCTTC	CASSLDIVVAMGEQFF
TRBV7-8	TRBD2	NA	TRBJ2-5	TGTGCCGGCAGCCAACAACTAGCGGGTGCGGAGACCCAGTACTTC	CAGSQQLAGAETQYF
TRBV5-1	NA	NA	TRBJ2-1	TGCACCAGCAGCTGGGGATACAACGGCACCTACAATGAGCAGTTCTTC	CTSSWGYNGTYNEQFF
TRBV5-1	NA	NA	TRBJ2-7	TGCGCCAGCAGCTTGGGAGTGGCCCGGGACGAGCAGTACTTC	CASSLGVARDEQYF
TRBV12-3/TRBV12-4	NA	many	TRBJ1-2	TGTGCCAGCAGTTTGGATAGACGGACCTATGGCTACACCTTC	CASSLDRRTYGYTF
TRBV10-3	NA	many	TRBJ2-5	TGTGCCATCAGTGAGTCTAGGAACCAAGAGACCCAGTACTTC	CAISESRNQETQYF
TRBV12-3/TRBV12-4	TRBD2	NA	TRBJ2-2	TGTGCCGGCAGATTACTAGCGGGAGCGTCCACCGGGGAGTTGTTTTTT	CAGRLLAGASTGELFF
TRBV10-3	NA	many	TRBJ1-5	TGTGCCATCAGTGAGGAGGGCCCTAGGGTTAGCAATCAGCCCCAGCATTTT	CAISEEGPRVSNQPQHF
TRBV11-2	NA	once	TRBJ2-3	TGTGTCAGCAGCTTAGAAGGGTATGCAGATACGCGGTATTTT	CVSSLEGYADTRYF
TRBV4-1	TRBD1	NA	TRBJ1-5	TGCACCAGCAGCCATGGGGACAGGAACGATCAGCCCCAGCATTTT	CTSSHGDRNDQPQHF
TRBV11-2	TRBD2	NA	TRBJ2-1	TGTGCCTGCAGCATGCAAGCGGGGTCGGGGGATGAGCAGTTCTTC	CACSMQAGSGDEQFF
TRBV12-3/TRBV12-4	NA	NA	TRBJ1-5	TGTGCCAGCAGGGCAACAGGGAACAGCAATCAGCCCCAGCATTTT	CASRATGNSNQPQHF
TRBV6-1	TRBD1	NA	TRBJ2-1	TGTGCCGGCAGTGAAAGACAGGGGGCGGATGAGCAGTTCTTC	CAGSERQGADEQFF
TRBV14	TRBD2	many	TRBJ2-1	TGTGCCAGCAGTGCCGTAGCGGGAGCCTACAATGAGCAGTTCTTC	CASSAVAGAYNEQFF
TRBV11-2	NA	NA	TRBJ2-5	TGTGTCAGCAGCTTAACGTACTCAGCTCGGACCCAGTACTTC	CVSSLTYSARTQYF
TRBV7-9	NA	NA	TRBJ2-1	TGTGCCAGCAGCTTAGGAGGAGGGACCTACAATGAGCAGTTCTTC	CASSLGGGTYNEQFF